This TCR beta chain is from a study of T cell responses to AZD1222 COVID-19 vaccine. Germline values: CDR1 SGHNT, CDR2 YYREEE (reference sequence). The CDR3 is 13 amino acids. V lost 7 bases to trimming and J lost 7 bases, with 18 bases between them. The repertoire was sequenced with immunoSEQ multiplex PCR; TCRdb's copy has only in-frame clones and lacks some. The table lists about 78,000 clones, about nine tenths of them singletons. Sequenced here: peripheral blood, sampled on day 0 of AZD1222 vaccination. This rearrangement joins TRBV5-4 to TRBJ2-7; weak D call: TRBD2 (6 bases). This clonotype was sampled from an adult in good health. This chain's CDR3 is CASGRTEGGEQYF. CDR3 in DNA: TGTGCCAGCGGCCGGACGGAGGGAGGTGAGCAGTACTTC.